This T cell receptor beta chain appears in the sequencing data of a study of blood T cell repertoires in COVID-19. The wider study: Acute and convalescent COVID-19 samples came from the United States, Italy and Spain. T cells, B-cell-depleted T cells, or PBMCs supplied cDNA or gDNA.

Original handling: Estimated nucleated cell counts came from reference gene primer amplification. Libraries were prepared by immunoSEQ multiplex PCR; TCRdb keeps only in-frame clonotypes and omits some of them. V and J calls and clone size follow that table, whereas D and trimming were derived from the DNA. The sample yields approximately 60,000 clones, about four fifths seen once. V was clipped by 4 bases and J by 1 base, with 11 bases between them. The CDR3 has 14 residues. CDR1 is SGHRS and CDR2 is YFSETQ in the germline V gene. The J gene is TRBJ1-1, the V gene TRBV5-1, with D possibly matching TRBD1 (6 bases). This clonotype was obtained from a human donor in a cohort sampled during active COVID-19. The material sequenced was peripheral blood. The CDR3 reads CASSTTGPNTEAFF. The CDR3 DNA sequence: TGCGCCAGCAGCACAACAGGGCCGAACACTGAAGCTTTCTTT. The full variable domain, its missing parts supplied by reference TRBV5-1 and TRBJ1-1, is KAGVTQTPRYLIKTRGQQVTLSCSPISGHRSVSWYQQTPGQGLQFLFEYFSETQRNKGNFPGRFSGRQFSNSRSEMNVSTLELGDSALYLCASSTTGPNTEAFFGQGTRLTVV.